Shown below are 27 T cell receptor beta chains from a single sample sequenced in a study of cytomegalovirus exposure and HLA in healthy donors. In the PCR, 60 Vbeta and 13 Jbeta primers were used. TCRdb's table, derived via immunoSEQ multiplex PCR, lists solely in-frame clones and lacks some. The sample consists of under 200,000 clones, 80% to 90% of them appearing once. The sample consisted of PBMCs. The receptor source for this set is a man aged 45-65 years in good health and CMV-seropositive.

The chain joins TRBV9 to TRBJ1-6; no clear D. V was cut by 4 bases and J by 7 bases, with 18 bases left in between. The CDR3 has 16 amino acids. Germline V CDR1 and CDR2: SGDLS, YYNGEE. Written as DNA, the CDR3 is TGTGCCAGCAGCCCCCGGGCGGGCGGAGGCAATTCACCCCTCCACTTT. Its translation is CASSPRAGGGNSPLHF.

The chain joins TRBV19 to TRBJ2-7; 8 nucleotides align to TRBD2. V gave up 3 bases and J gave up 6 bases; unmatched junction bases: 16. The CDR3 loop spans 17 amino acids. Germline values: CDR1 LNHDA, CDR2 SQIVND (reference sequence). This CDR3 is CASSISLFGGSGGEQYF. CDR3 bases: TGTGCCAGTAGTATCTCCCTTTTTGGGGGAAGCGGGGGCGAGCAGTACTTC.

This clone appeared a few times. The CDR3 spells CASSLGKGQGLLNTEAFF. Written as DNA, the CDR3 is TGTGCCAGCAGTTTAGGGAAGGGACAGGGGCTCTTGAACACTGAAGCTTTCTTT. The genes are TRBV28 and TRBJ1-1; TRBD1 matches 10 bases. Looked up from germline, CDR1 is MDHEN and CDR2 is SYDVKM. With 2 bases clipped from V and 0 bases from J, the junction kept 9 bases outside the gene matches. This CDR3 is built from 18 residues. Full variable domain (remainder filled in from reference TRBV28 and TRBJ1-1): DVKVTQSSRYLVKRTGEKVFLECVQDMDHENMFWYRQDPGLGLRLIYFSYDVKMKEKGDIPEGYSVSREKKERFSLILESASTNQTSMYLCASSLGKGQGLLNTEAFFGQGTRLTVV.

This chain joins TRBV5-1 and TRBJ2-7, with 8 bases fitting TRBD2. The V gene end was trimmed by 0 bases and the J gene end by 0 bases; junction bases not matched to a gene: 11. The CDR3 has 18 residues. The germline V gene has CDR1 SGHRS and CDR2 YFSETQ. CDR3 loop: CASSLGSSGPWSSYEQYF. The CDR3 coding sequence is TGCGCCAGCAGCTTGGGTTCTAGCGGGCCTTGGAGCTCCTACGAGCAGTACTTC.

The CDR3 protein is CASRIQGGGNTEAFF. The CDR3, as DNA: TGTGCCAGCAGAATACAGGGGGGAGGGAACACTGAAGCTTTCTTT. J is TRBJ1-1 and V is TRBV5-4, with 8 bases lining up with TRBD1. The CDR3 extends over 15 amino acids. With 5 bases clipped from V and 1 base from J, the junction kept 7 bases outside the gene matches. Germline CDR1 SGHNT, CDR2 YYREEE (reference sequence).

The chain recombines TRBV29-1 with TRBJ1-2; the D is unclear. Trimming took 6 bases from V and 6 from J, leaving 8 bases between them. The CDR3 has 10 residues. Germline V gene lookup returns CDR1 SQVTM and CDR2 ANQGSEA. CDR3 amino acids: CSVGDHGYTF. In nucleotides, the CDR3 is TGCAGCGTCGGGGATCATGGCTACACCTTC.

V and J are TRBV18 and TRBJ2-1; no clear D. The germline V gene encodes CDR1 KGHSH and CDR2 LQKENI. Trimming took 7 bases from V and 9 from J, leaving 22 bases between them. This CDR3 is 15 amino acids long. The CDR3 DNA sequence: TGTGCCAGCTTACCGTCTGTGGGCCCAGGTATTGAGCAGTTCTTC. Translated: CASLPSVGPGIEQFF.

The chain recombines TRBV7-2 with TRBJ1-3, with TRBD1 matching 9 bases. Germline V lookup: CDR1 SGHTA, CDR2 FQGNSA. Trimming at V came to 0 bases and at J to 0 bases, leaving 9 bases not matched to a gene. The CDR3 loop spans 19 amino acids. The CDR3 here is CASSLAVTGGFSSGNTIYF. In DNA, the CDR3 is TGTGCCAGCAGCTTAGCCGTTACAGGGGGCTTTAGCTCTGGAAACACCATATATTTT.

This sequence joins TRBV28 and TRBJ2-1; no clear D. The CDR3 runs 11 residues. Between the trimmed V and J ends, which lost 1 base and 9 bases, there was a span of 4 bases. In germline, CDR1 is MDHEN, CDR2 SYDVKM. CDR3 sequence reads: CASSLSREQFF. The CDR3 DNA is TGTGCCAGCAGTTTATCGCGTGAGCAGTTCTTC.

V usage is TRBV28 and J usage is TRBJ2-2; D might be TRBD2 (6 bases). Looked up from germline, CDR1 is MDHEN and CDR2 is SYDVKM. This CDR3 contains 16 residues. V was shortened by 6 bases and J by 7 bases, with 21 bases between the two germline ends. CDR3 protein: CASRRNRDLADGELFF. CDR3 DNA: TGTGCCAGCAGGAGGAACCGGGACTTAGCCGACGGGGAGCTGTTTTTT.

About this clone: Other DNA sequences in the same sample also yield this CDR3. The chain couples TRBV19 to TRBJ2-1; 8 bases are a match to TRBD2. The ends lost 3 bases at V and 5 bases at J; junction bases unmatched: 6. Germline assignment: CDR1 LNHDA and CDR2 SQIVND (reference sequence). This CDR3 is 15 amino acids long. This chain's CDR3 is CASSILAGGNNEQFF. DNA of the CDR3: TGTGCCAGTAGTATTCTGGCGGGAGGCAACAATGAGCAGTTCTTC.

The chain employs TRBV18 and TRBJ2-5; weak D call: TRBD1 (5 bases). V lost 2 bases to trimming and J lost 5 bases, with 15 bases between them. Germline CDR1 KGHSH, CDR2 LQKENI. The CDR3 is made up of 15 amino acids. Here the CDR3 reads CASSPAEGAEETQYF. The CDR3 DNA is TGTGCCAGCTCACCAGCCGAAGGGGCCGAGGAGACCCAGTACTTC.

The chain links TRBV19 to TRBJ1-2; 7 bases are a match to TRBD1. The CDR3 extends over 13 amino acids. Germline V gene data show CDR1 as LNHDA and CDR2 as SQIVND (reference sequence). With V trimmed by 5 bases and J by 4 bases, 4 bases remained unmatched. The CDR3 protein is CASSRQGIYGYTF. The CDR3 bases are TGTGCCAGTAGTCGACAGGGAATCTATGGCTACACCTTC. The full variable domain, in which reference TRBV19 and TRBJ1-2 provide the parts outside the CDR3, is DGGITQSPKYLFRKEGQNVTLSCEQNLNHDAMYWYRQDPGQGLRLIYYSQIVNDFQKGDIAEGYSVSREKKESFPLTVTSAQKNPTAFYLCASSRQGIYGYTFGSGTRLTVV.

V and J are TRBV7-9 and TRBJ1-1; 7 bases agree with TRBD1. This CDR3 contains 14 residues. The J segment lost 4 bases and the V segment lost 6 bases, leaving 8 bases of the junction unmatched. Per the germline V gene, CDR1 is SEHNR and CDR2 is FQNEAQ (reference sequence). The CDR3 protein is CASRTTGSTTEAFF. For the CDR3, the DNA is TGTGCCAGCAGAACGACAGGGTCGACCACTGAAGCTTTCTTT.

The rearrangement joins TRBV27 to TRBJ2-7, with 8 positions matching TRBD1. The CDR3 length is 14 residues. Per the germline V gene, CDR1 is MNHEY and CDR2 is SMNVEV (reference sequence). With 5 bases clipped from V and 3 bases from J, the junction kept 6 bases outside the gene matches. CDR3 sequence reads: CASSRTGRFYEQYF. The DNA for the CDR3 is TGTGCCAGCAGTCGGACAGGGAGGTTCTACGAGCAGTACTTC.

This clone came up once. V is TRBV5-6 and J is TRBJ2-3; 11 bases fit TRBD2. Germline loops: CDR1 SGHDT, CDR2 YYEEEE. This CDR3 contains 17 residues. V lost 4 bases, J lost 0 bases, and 7 bases stayed unmatched. This chain's CDR3 is CASSPEVAGGSTDTQYF. The CDR3 DNA reads TGTGCCAGCAGCCCGGAGGTAGCGGGAGGGAGCACAGATACGCAGTATTTT.

The chain has TRBV7-2 and TRBJ1-3; the D gene is possibly TRBD1 (6 bases). V was pared by 5 bases and J by 4 bases, with 15 bases between. The germline V gene encodes CDR1 SGHTA and CDR2 FQGNSA. CDR3 size: 15 residues. The CDR3, as DNA: TGTGCCAGCAGCGCTGGGGGGGGCAACGGAAACACCATATATTTT. Its translation is CASSAGGGNGNTIYF.

J is TRBJ1-6 and V is TRBV14; maybe TRBD1 (5 bases). The germline gives CDR1 SGHDN, CDR2 FVKESK. The ends were cut back, 2 bases at V and 8 bases at J, with 16 bases in the middle. This CDR3 region has 16 residues. The CDR3 here is CASSQLGGLNDSPLHF. CDR3 bases: TGTGCCAGCAGCCAATTGGGGGGGTTGAATGATTCACCCCTCCACTTT.

As regards this clone: Sequence at one end of the junction differs from germline and may be a read error. The gene calls are TRBV4-1 and TRBJ1-3; D is undetermined. Germline loops: CDR1 MGHRA, CDR2 YSYEKL. The CDR3 consists of 11 residues. The CDR3 sequence is CASTSGNTIYF. The CDR3 DNA sequence: TGTGCCAGCACCTCCGGAAACACCATATATTTT.

The chain is built from TRBV9 and TRBJ1-2, with D perhaps TRBD1 (6 bases). With 4 bases removed from V and 3 bases from J, the gap between germline ends came to 19 bases. The CDR3 is made up of 16 amino acids. Germline CDR1 is SGDLS and CDR2 is YYNGEE. CDR3 amino acids: CASSTYGTQFDYGYTF. CDR3 in DNA: TGTGCCAGCAGCACCTACGGGACACAGTTTGACTATGGCTACACCTTC.

This chain joins TRBV5-6 and TRBJ2-3; 9 positions match TRBD2. Germline assignment: CDR1 SGHDT and CDR2 YYEEEE. With 3 bases clipped from V and 4 bases from J, the junction kept 15 bases outside the gene matches. The CDR3 has 18 residues. The CDR3 sequence is CASSYAILAGPGSDTQYF. CDR3 sequence (DNA): TGTGCCAGCAGCTACGCCATTCTAGCGGGACCTGGGTCAGATACGCAGTATTTT.

V and J are TRBV18 and TRBJ1-5; no definite D call. V shed 4 bases and J shed 8 bases, with 12 bases lying between them. The CDR3 is 13 amino acids. The germline V gene encodes CDR1 KGHSH and CDR2 LQKENI. The CDR3 here is CASSLAELEPQHF. DNA of the CDR3: TGTGCCAGCTCACTAGCGGAGTTGGAGCCCCAGCATTTT.

The count of this clone is one. The chain is built from TRBV7-8 and TRBJ1-5; TRBD1 matches 7 bases. The ends lost 2 bases at V and 4 bases at J; junction bases unmatched: 5. The length of the CDR3 is 15 residues. The germline V gene encodes CDR1 SGHVS and CDR2 FQNEAQ. The CDR3 sequence is CASSLRQGRNQPQHF. The DNA of the CDR3 is TGTGCCAGCAGCTTAAGACAGGGCAGGAATCAGCCCCAGCATTTT.

V gene TRBV10-3 combines with J gene TRBJ2-7; a weak D match, TRBD2 (6 bases). The germline CDR1 and CDR2 sequences are ENHRY and SYGVKD. The CDR3 contains 17 residues. The V end lost 3 bases, the J end lost 5 bases, and 23 bases lay between the germline ends. CDR3 sequence (DNA): TGTGCCATCAGTGACTTGCACGGGGGTCAGGGAAAAAACGAGCAGTACTTC. It translates to CAISDLHGGQGKNEQYF.

This chain links TRBV23-1 with TRBJ1-5, with 8 bases fitting TRBD1. TRBV23-1 is recorded as an ORF, its role being uncertain. V lost 0 bases to trimming and J lost 0 bases; unmatched junction nucleotides: 7. The length of the CDR3 is 18 residues. The CDR3 nucleotides read TGCGCCAGCAGTCAATCGAGGGGGGACAGGAATAGCAATCAGCCCCAGCATTTT. Its protein product is CASSQSRGDRNSNQPQHF.

This clone was counted a few times. The rearrangement uses TRBV13 and TRBJ2-7; D gene unclear. Germline V CDR1 and CDR2: PRHDT, FYEKMQ (reference sequence). The V gene lost 0 bases and the J gene lost 3 bases, with 6 bases spanning the gap. The CDR3 runs 13 residues. The chain's CDR3 is CASSLGLIYEQYF. For the CDR3, the DNA is TGTGCCAGCAGCTTAGGTTTAATCTACGAGCAGTACTTC.

The rearrangement uses TRBV5-1 and TRBJ2-5; tentatively, D is TRBD2 (5 bases). V was pared by 4 bases and J by 1 base, with 11 bases between. Germline CDR1 reads SGHRS; CDR2 reads YFSETQ. This CDR3 is built from 14 residues. As DNA, the CDR3 is TGCGCCAGCAGCCCCGAGGGCGGCCAAGAGACCCAGTACTTC. It encodes CASSPEGGQETQYF.